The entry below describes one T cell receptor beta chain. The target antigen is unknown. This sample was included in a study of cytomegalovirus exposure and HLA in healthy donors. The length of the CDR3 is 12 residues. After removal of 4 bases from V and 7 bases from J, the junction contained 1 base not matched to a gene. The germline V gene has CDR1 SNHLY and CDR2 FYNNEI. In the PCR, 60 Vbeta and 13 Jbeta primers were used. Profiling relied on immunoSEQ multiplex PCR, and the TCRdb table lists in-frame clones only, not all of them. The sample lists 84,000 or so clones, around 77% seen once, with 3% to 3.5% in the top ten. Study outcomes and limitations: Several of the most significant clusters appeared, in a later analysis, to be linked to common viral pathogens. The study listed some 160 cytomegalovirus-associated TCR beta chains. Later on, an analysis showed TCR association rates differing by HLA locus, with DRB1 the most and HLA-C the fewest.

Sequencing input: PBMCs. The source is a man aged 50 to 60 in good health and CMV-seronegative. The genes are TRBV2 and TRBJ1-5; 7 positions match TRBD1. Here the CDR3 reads CASSADRQPQHF. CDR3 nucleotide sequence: TGTGCCAGCAGTGCGGACAGGCAGCCCCAGCATTTT.